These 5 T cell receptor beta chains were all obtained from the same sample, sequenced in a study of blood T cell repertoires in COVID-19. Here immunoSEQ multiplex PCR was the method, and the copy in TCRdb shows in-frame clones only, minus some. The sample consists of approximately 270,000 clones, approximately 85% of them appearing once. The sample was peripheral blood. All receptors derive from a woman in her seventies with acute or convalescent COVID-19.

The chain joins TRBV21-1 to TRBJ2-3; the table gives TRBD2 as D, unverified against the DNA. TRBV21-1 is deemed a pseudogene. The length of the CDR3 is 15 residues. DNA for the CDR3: TGTGCCAGCAGCCCCCGGGTAAGCATTGCAGATACGCAGTATTTT. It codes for CASSPRVSIADTQYF.

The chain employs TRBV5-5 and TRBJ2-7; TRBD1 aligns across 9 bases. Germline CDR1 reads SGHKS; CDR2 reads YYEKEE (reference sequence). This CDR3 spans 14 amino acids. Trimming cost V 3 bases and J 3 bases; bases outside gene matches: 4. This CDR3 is CASSWGQGGYEQYF. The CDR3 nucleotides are TGTGCCAGCAGCTGGGGACAGGGTGGCTACGAGCAGTACTTC.

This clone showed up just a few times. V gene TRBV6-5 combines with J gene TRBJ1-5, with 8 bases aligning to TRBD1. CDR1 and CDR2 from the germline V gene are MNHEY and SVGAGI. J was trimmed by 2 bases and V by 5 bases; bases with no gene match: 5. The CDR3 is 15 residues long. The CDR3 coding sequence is TGTGCCAGCAGTCTCGACAGGGGCCGCAATCAGCCCCAGCATTTT. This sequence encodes CASSLDRGRNQPQHF.

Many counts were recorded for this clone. CDR3 coding DNA: TGTGCCAGCATTTTAACAGGGTCCTCTGAAGCTTTCTTT. It encodes CASILTGSSEAFF. The V call is TRBV6-5, the J call TRBJ1-1; tentatively, D is TRBD1 (6 bases). With 7 bases removed from V and 6 bases from J, the gap between germline ends came to 15 bases. The CDR3 covers 13 residues. Germline values: CDR1 MNHEY, CDR2 SVGAGI.

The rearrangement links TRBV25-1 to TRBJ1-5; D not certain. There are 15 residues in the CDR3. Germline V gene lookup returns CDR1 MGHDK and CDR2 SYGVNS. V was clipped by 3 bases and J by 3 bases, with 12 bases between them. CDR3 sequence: CASSEAGASNQPQHF. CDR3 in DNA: TGTGCCAGCAGTGAGGCAGGTGCTTCCAATCAGCCCCAGCATTTT.